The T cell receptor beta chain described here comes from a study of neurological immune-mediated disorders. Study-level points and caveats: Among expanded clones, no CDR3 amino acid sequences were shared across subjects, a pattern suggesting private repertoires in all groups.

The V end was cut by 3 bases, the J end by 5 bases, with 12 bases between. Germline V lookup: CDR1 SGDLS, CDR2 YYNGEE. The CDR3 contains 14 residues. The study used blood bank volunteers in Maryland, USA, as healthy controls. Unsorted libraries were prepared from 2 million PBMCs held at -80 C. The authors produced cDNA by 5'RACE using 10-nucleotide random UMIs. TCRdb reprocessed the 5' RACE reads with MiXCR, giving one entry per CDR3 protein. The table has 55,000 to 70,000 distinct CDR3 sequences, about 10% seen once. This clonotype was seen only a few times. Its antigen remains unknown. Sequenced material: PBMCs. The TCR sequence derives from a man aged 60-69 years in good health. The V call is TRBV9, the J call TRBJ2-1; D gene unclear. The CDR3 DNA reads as TGTGCCAGCAGCGGTCATCGTGGGCACAATGAGCAGTTCTTC. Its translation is CASSGHRGHNEQFF.